The T cell receptor beta chain under discussion was sequenced for a study of blood T cell repertoires in COVID-19. Generated by immunoSEQ multiplex PCR, the TCRdb table keeps only in-frame clones and is missing some. The table has around 50,000 clones, approximately 93% seen once; the top ten hold less than 1.2%. V shed 6 bases, J shed 2 bases, and the junction held 5 bases outside the gene matches. The CDR3 covers 15 residues. CDR1 is MNHEY and CDR2 is SMNVEV in the germline V gene (reference sequence). This sequence originates from a man in his fifties or sixties with COVID-19, enrolled during active disease. This chain joins TRBV27 and TRBJ2-2, with TRBD1 identical over 8 bases. Sequencing used peripheral blood. This chain's CDR3 is CASRAGGFNTGELFF. DNA of the CDR3: TGTGCCAGCAGGGCAGGGGGCTTCAACACCGGGGAGCTGTTTTTT.